The 16 T cell receptor beta chains given below trace back to one sample, sequenced in a study of spatial heterogeneity in lung cancer. Noted time point: blood at routine non-recurrence follow-up after resection. TCRdb re-analysed the 5' RACE reads in MiXCR, keeping a single row per CDR3 protein. The sample yields 3,300 or so distinct CDR3 sequences, around a fifth seen once. This specimen was PBMCs, taken at follow-up. The source is a male donor with early-stage non-small cell lung cancer.

In this sample, this clonotype is medium-sized. The chain has TRBV30 and TRBJ2-3; no definite D call. Germline lookup yields CDR1 GTSNPN and CDR2 SVGIG (reference sequence). Trimming cost V 1 base and J 2 bases, with 13 bases left between them. The CDR3 spans 15 residues. The CDR3 region is CAWSGGLGITDTQYF. The CDR3 coding sequence is TGTGCCTGGAGTGGGGGTTTGGGGATCACAGATACGCAGTATTTT.

This clonotype ranks as medium-sized. CDR3 protein: CASSIGPLEHNEQFF. The CDR3 nucleotides read TGTGCCAGTAGTATAGGGCCCCTAGAACACAATGAGCAGTTCTTC. The chain is built from TRBV19 and TRBJ2-1, with unresolved D. The V gene's germline CDR1 is LNHDA and CDR2 SQIVND (reference sequence). The CDR3 covers 15 residues. Trimming cost V 1 base and J 5 bases, with 12 bases left between them.

In its sample, this clonotype ranks as medium-sized. J is TRBJ2-2 and V is TRBV19; unclear D gene. CDR1 and CDR2 (germline): LNHDA, SQIVND (reference sequence). V shed 4 bases and J shed 2 bases, with 5 bases lying between them. The CDR3 runs 13 residues. The CDR3 DNA sequence: TGTGCCAGTAGTAACCCAAACACCGGGGAGCTGTTTTTT. Translated, it gives CASSNPNTGELFF.

This clonotype was detected many times. The V and J genes are TRBV5-5 and TRBJ1-6; unclear D gene. Looked up from germline, CDR1 is SGHKS and CDR2 is YYEKEE (reference sequence). V shed 2 bases and J shed 5 bases, with 14 bases lying between them. This CDR3 is 16 amino acids long. The CDR3 reads CASSLSLGRDNSPLHF. CDR3 DNA: TGTGCCAGCAGCTTATCATTAGGGCGGGATAATTCACCCCTCCACTTT. The full variable domain, completed using reference TRBV5-5 and TRBJ1-6, is DAGVTQSPTHLIKTRGQQVTLRCSPISGHKSVSWYQQVLGQGPQFIFQYYEKEERGRGNFPDRFSARQFPNYSSELNVNALLLGDSALYLCASSLSLGRDNSPLHFGNGTRLTVT.

This clonotype was counted a single time. This rearrangement joins TRBV5-1 to TRBJ1-1, with D tentatively TRBD1 (6 bases). Per the germline V gene, CDR1 is SGHRS and CDR2 is YFSETQ. V lost 4 bases and J 4 bases, leaving 11 bases between the germline ends. The CDR3 contains 13 residues. This CDR3 reads CASSRRGGTEAFF. In DNA, the CDR3 is TGCGCCAGCAGCCGCAGGGGTGGCACTGAAGCTTTCTTT. Variable domain in full (rest from reference TRBV5-1 and TRBJ1-1): KAGVTQTPRYLIKTRGQQVTLSCSPISGHRSVSWYQQTPGQGLQFLFEYFSETQRNKGNFPGRFSGRQFSNSRSEMNVSTLELGDSALYLCASSRRGGTEAFFGQGTRLTVV.

The chain employs TRBV10-1 and TRBJ2-1; 9 bases are a match to TRBD1. The length of the CDR3 is 15 residues. Trimming removed 3 bases from V and 10 bases from J; junction bases left unmatched: 10. Germline V lookup: CDR1 WNHNN, CDR2 SYGVQD (reference sequence). The CDR3 DNA reads as TGCGCCAGCAGTGACGGGGGACAGGGTCAGCCAGAGCAGTTCTTC. This translates into CASSDGGQGQPEQFF.

In this sample, this clonotype turned up many times. V and J are TRBV5-6 and TRBJ2-1; possible D gene TRBD1, 5 bases. Germline CDR1 is SGHDT and CDR2 is YYEEEE. V was pared by 1 base and J by 8 bases, with 16 bases between. This CDR3 has 15 residues. The CDR3 nucleotides are TGTGCCAGCAGCTTGCGAACAGGCCTCTGGGATGAGCAGTTCTTC. Residues: CASSLRTGLWDEQFF.

This clonotype was counted many times. V usage is TRBV7-3 and J usage is TRBJ2-2, with D unclear. Trimming removed 6 bases from V and 4 bases from J, with 6 bases in between. The length of the CDR3 is 12 residues. Germline CDR1 and CDR2: SGHTA and FQGTGA. DNA of the CDR3: TGTGCCAGCAGTGGCTTCACCGGGGAGCTGTTTTTT. Translated: CASSGFTGELFF.

This chain joins TRBV12-5 and TRBJ1-2; TRBD1 matches at 8 bases. Germline V gene lookup returns CDR1 LGHNT and CDR2 FRNRAP. This CDR3 is 15 amino acids long. V lost 2 bases and J lost 4; bases outside the gene matches: 6. Here the CDR3 reads CASGLRTGPPYGYTF. DNA of the CDR3: TGTGCTAGTGGTTTGAGGACAGGGCCTCCCTATGGCTACACCTTC.

This clonotype is termed medium-sized (0.01 to 0.1%). The chain links TRBV18 to TRBJ2-5; TRBD2 matches at 7 bases. Trimming at V came to 0 bases and at J to 2 bases, leaving 3 bases not matched to a gene. Germline V gene data show CDR1 as KGHSH and CDR2 as LQKENI. This CDR3 has 15 residues. The CDR3 is CASSPPPAGQETQYF. The CDR3, as DNA: TGTGCCAGCTCACCACCCCCAGCGGGGCAAGAGACCCAGTACTTC.

This clonotype is medium-sized by share. The chain is built from TRBV7-2 and TRBJ2-3, with D tentatively TRBD2 (6 bases). Germline CDR1 SGHTA, CDR2 FQGNSA. Trimming took 1 base from V and 10 from J, leaving 9 bases between them. The CDR3 runs to 12 residues. CDR3 sequence: CASSLVRDSQYF. CDR3 in DNA: TGTGCCAGCAGCTTAGTGCGGGATTCGCAGTATTTT.

This clonotype was seen a handful of times. The CDR3 region is CASRVTGQNFNKNIQYF. In nucleotides, the CDR3 is TGTGCCAGCAGGGTCACGGGACAGAATTTTAACAAAAACATTCAGTACTTC. The V gene is TRBV2, the J gene TRBJ2-4, with 7 bases aligning to TRBD1. V trimming: 6 bases; J trimming: 3 bases; junction bases outside the gene matches: 14. This CDR3 region has 17 residues. Germline lookup yields CDR1 SNHLY and CDR2 FYNNEI.

The J gene is TRBJ2-2, the V gene TRBV12-3 or TRBV12-4; D is possibly TRBD1 (6 bases). This CDR3 has 14 residues. With 6 bases removed from V and 4 bases from J, the gap between germline ends came to 12 bases. The CDR3, as DNA: TGTGCCAGCAGAGAGACAGGATTCACCGGGGAGCTGTTTTTT. Amino acid sequence: CASRETGFTGELFF.

The chain employs TRBV3-1 and TRBJ1-6, with D perhaps TRBD1 (5 bases). The CDR3 runs 14 residues. V was clipped by 4 bases and J by 10 bases, with 14 bases between them. Germline-derived CDR1 and CDR2 are LGHDT and YNNKEL (reference sequence). The CDR3 loop is CASSRRRGDSPLHF. The CDR3 DNA is TGTGCCAGCAGCCGCCGGCGGGGGGACTCACCCCTCCACTTT. Looking up the rest from reference TRBV3-1 and TRBJ1-6 gives the full variable domain: DTAVSQTPKYLVTQMGNDKSIKCEQNLGHDTMYWYKQDSKKFLKIMFSYNNKELIINETVPNRFSPKSPDKAHLNLHINSLELGDSAVYFCASSRRRGDSPLHFGNGTRLTVT.

In this sample, this clonotype turned up a few times. The genes are TRBV7-6 and TRBJ2-2, with D tentatively TRBD1 (6 bases). From germline, CDR1 is SGHVS and CDR2 FNYEAQ. Trimming removed 5 bases from V and 4 bases from J, with 11 bases in between. The CDR3 has 14 residues. The CDR3 DNA is TGTGCCAGCAGCCCACAGGGAAGCACCGGGGAGCTGTTTTTT. Its translation is CASSPQGSTGELFF.

Within the sample, this clonotype is medium-sized. This chain links TRBV19 with TRBJ2-2; D remains unclear. V was pared by 3 bases and J by 3 bases, with 8 bases between. CDR1 and CDR2 (germline): LNHDA, SQIVND (reference sequence). CDR3 length: 14 residues. The CDR3: CASSILVDTGELFF. CDR3 DNA sequence: TGTGCCAGTAGTATCCTGGTGGACACCGGGGAGCTGTTTTTT.